This T cell receptor (beta chain) was documented in a study of blood T cell repertoires in COVID-19. Method: immunoSEQ multiplex PCR; TCRdb's copy keeps in-frame clones and lacks some. Among tens of thousands of clones, around 79% were seen once, and the ten largest hold about 29%. This clone was counted only a few times. CDR1 is SNHLY, CDR2 FYNNEI, per germline. This CDR3 is built from 15 residues. The V segment lost 5 bases and the J segment 1 base; nucleotides outside the gene matches: 5. V is TRBV2 and J is TRBJ1-1, with 9 positions matching TRBD1. The sample taken for sequencing was peripheral blood. This TCR was sampled from a human donor in a cohort sampled during active COVID-19. The CDR3 nucleotides read TGTGCCAGCAGTTCCGGGACAGGGCCGAACACTGAAGCTTTCTTT. Its translation: CASSSGTGPNTEAFF.